This T cell receptor (beta chain) was sequenced for a study of radiation and T cells in renal cell carcinoma. Study results and caveats: Pretreatment tumor biopsies were lacking, so baseline clonotypes are unknown. In blood, top tumor clones expanded by 2 weeks, shrinking by 4.

Indicated time point: blood 4 weeks post-SBRT, at nephrectomy. This sample's treatment: 15 Gy SBRT to primary tumor, nephrectomy 4 weeks later. Nephrectomy followed 15 Gy stereotactic body radiation by 4 weeks. After SBRT, blood was collected at 2 and 4 weeks, plus baseline. Details on this clone: Its antigen remains unidentified.

The germline V gene encodes CDR1 SGHDT and CDR2 YYEEEE. Trimming pared 0 bases from V and 3 bases from J, leaving 9 bases between. The CDR3 extends over 15 amino acids. Clones were read by immunoSEQ multiplex PCR, and TCRdb kept only the in-frame ones, dropping some. The sample shows roughly 61,000 clones, about 80% of them seen only once. This receptor was taken from a man aged 60 to 75 with renal cell carcinoma. Source: blood, taken from a patient whose treatment included radiotherapy and nephrectomy. V is TRBV5-6 and J is TRBJ2-2, with D perhaps matching TRBD2 (5 bases). In nucleotides, the CDR3 is TGTGCCAGCAGCTTGGTTAAGGACTACACCGGGGAGCTGTTTTTT. Translating it yields CASSLVKDYTGELFF. The full variable domain, its missing parts supplied by reference TRBV5-6 and TRBJ2-2, is DAGVTQSPTHLIKTRGQQVTLRCSPKSGHDTVSWYQQALGQGPQFIFQYYEEEERQRGNFPDRFSGHQFPNYSSELNVNALLLGDSALYLCASSLVKDYTGELFFGEGSRLTVL.